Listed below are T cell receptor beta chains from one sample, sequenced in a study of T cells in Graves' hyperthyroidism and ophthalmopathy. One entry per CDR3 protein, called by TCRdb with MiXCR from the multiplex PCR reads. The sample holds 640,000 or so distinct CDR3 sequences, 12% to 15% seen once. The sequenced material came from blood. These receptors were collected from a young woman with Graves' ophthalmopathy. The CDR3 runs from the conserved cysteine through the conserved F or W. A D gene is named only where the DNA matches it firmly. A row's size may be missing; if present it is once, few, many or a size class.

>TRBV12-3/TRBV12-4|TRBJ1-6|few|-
TGTGCCAGCAGGTTACCCCCTAATTCACCCCTCCACTTT
CASRLPPNSPLHF
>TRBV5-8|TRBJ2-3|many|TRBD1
TGTGCCAGCCAGCAGTCGACCGACAGGGGGCTAGGCACAGATACGCAGTATTTT
CASQQSTDRGLGTDTQYF
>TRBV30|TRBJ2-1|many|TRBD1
TGTGCCTGGAGTGAGGGACAGAGCTACAATGAGCAGTTCTTC
CAWSEGQSYNEQFF
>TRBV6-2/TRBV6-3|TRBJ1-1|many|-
TGTGCCAGCAGTTCCGGGCTCCCGGGAGCTGAAGCTTTCTTT
CASSSGLPGAEAFF
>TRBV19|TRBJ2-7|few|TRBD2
TGTGCCAGTAGTATAGCGTTAGCGGGGAACTACGAGCAGTACTTC
CASSIALAGNYEQYF
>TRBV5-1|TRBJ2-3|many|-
TGCGCCAGCAGCTTGTGGTCCAGCACAGATACGCAGTATTTT
CASSLWSSTDTQYF
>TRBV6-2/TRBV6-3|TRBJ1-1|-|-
TGTGCCAGCAGTTACCTTGAGAGGATTGAAGCTTTCTTT
CASSYLERIEAFF
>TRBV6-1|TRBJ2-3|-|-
TGTGCCAGCAGTTACCAACCCTATACAGATACGCAGTATTTT
CASSYQPYTDTQYF
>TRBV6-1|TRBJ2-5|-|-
TGTGCCAGCACCACACCCCCGGGCTTGGAGACCCAGTACTTC
CASTTPPGLETQYF
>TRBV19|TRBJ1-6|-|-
TGTGCCACCCTTAGCGGCTTTGGGTCACCCCTCCACTTT
CATLSGFGSPLHF
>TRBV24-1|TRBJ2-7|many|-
TGTGCCACCAGCCCGGCGGGGCAGGGGATCGCGGATGGCGAGCAGTACTTC
CATSPAGQGIADGEQYF
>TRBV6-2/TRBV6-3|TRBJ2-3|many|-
TGTGCCAGCAGACCGGGTCCCCGCCGCACGCAGTATTTT
CASRPGPRRTQYF
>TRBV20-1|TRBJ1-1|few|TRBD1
TGCAGTGCTAGAGATCCAGGGGGCGCTTCCACTGAAGCTTTCTTT
CSARDPGGASTEAFF
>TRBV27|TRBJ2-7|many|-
TGTGCCAGCAGTCAACAAGGCGGGCGGCTCACGTACGAGCAGTACTTC
CASSQQGGRLTYEQYF
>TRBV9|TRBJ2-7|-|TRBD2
TGTGCCAGCAGCGAGTGGACTAGCGTTATCTACGAGCAGTACTTC
CASSEWTSVIYEQYF
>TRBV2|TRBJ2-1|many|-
TGTGCCAGCGAAAGGCTACCTACCTTCAATGAGCAGTTCTTC
CASERLPTFNEQFF
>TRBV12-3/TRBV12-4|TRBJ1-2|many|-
TGTGCCATTGAGGGGTCTTTTAACTATGGCTACACCTTC
CAIEGSFNYGYTF
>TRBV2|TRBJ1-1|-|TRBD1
TGTGCCAGCAATATAGCGCTCAGGGGGGTGAACACTGAAGCTTTCTTT
CASNIALRGVNTEAFF
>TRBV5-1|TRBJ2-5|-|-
TGCGCCAGCAGCTCGAGCGAATACCAAGAGACCCAGTACTTC
CASSSSEYQETQYF
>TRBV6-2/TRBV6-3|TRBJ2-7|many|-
TGTGCCAGCAGTCCAAGCTCCGAGCAGTACTTC
CASSPSSEQYF
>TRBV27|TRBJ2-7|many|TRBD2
TGTGCCAGTCGTCGGGCTAGCGGGGGTGTTGGGGAGCAGTACTTC
CASRRASGGVGEQYF
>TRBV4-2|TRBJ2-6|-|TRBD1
TGTGCCAGCAGCCAAGGTAGACAGGGGTATTCTGGGGCCAACGTCCTGACTTTC
CASSQGRQGYSGANVLTF
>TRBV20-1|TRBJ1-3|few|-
TGCAGTGCCTCTCTCTATTTTAGGGCAGGAAACACCATATATTTT
CSASLYFRAGNTIYF
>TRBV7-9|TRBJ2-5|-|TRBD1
TGTGCCAGCATCGGACAGGTACAAGAGACCCAGTACTTC
CASIGQVQETQYF
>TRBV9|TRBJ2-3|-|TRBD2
TGTGCCAGCAAAGAGGCGGGAGGGAGCACAGATACGCAGTATTTT
CASKEAGGSTDTQYF
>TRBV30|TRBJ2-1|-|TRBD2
TGTGCCTGGAGGGAACTAGCGGGAGCCTACAATGAGCAGTTCTTC
CAWRELAGAYNEQFF
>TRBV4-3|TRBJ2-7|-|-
TGCGCCAGCAGCCAAGCTCCAGGAGGAGGGATTCCCTACGAGCAGTACTTC
CASSQAPGGGIPYEQYF
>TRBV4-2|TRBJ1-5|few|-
TGTGCCAGCAGCCAACTTCGGGATAGCAATCAGCCCCAGCATTTT
CASSQLRDSNQPQHF
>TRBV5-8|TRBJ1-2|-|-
TGTGCCAGCAGCTTGGGTCTCCGGGACAACAAAAATGGCTACACCTTC
CASSLGLRDNKNGYTF
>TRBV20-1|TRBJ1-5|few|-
TGCAGTGCTAGAGAACAGGGTGGCGGTCAGCCCCAGCATTTT
CSAREQGGGQPQHF
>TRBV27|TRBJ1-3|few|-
TGTGCCAGCAGTCGGGACTCTGGAAACACCATATATTTT
CASSRDSGNTIYF
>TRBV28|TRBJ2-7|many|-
TGTGCCAGCAGCTCACCCCCCCCCGGGTCCCCCACTGACTACGAGCAGTACTTC
CASSSPPPGSPTDYEQYF
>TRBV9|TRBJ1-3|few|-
TGTGCCAGCAGCGGGGCGGTAGTTGGGCAGGGCTCTGGAAACACCATATATTTT
CASSGAVVGQGSGNTIYF
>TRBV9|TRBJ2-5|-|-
TGTGCCAGCAGCGTAGAATCAGGGTTCCAAGAGACCCAGTACTTC
CASSVESGFQETQYF
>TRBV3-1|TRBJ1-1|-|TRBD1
TGTGCCAGCATCCGAATTTTTGGGAGGACAGGCGGAAGACCCTTGGCTGGGGCTTTCTTT
CASIRIFGRTGGRPLAGAFF
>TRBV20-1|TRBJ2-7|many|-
TGCAGTGCTAGTGGCGGGGACGGATCCTACGAGCAGTACTTC
CSASGGDGSYEQYF
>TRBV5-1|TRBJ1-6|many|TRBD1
TGCGCCAGCAGCCACAGGGGGCTTAATTCACCCCTCCACTTT
CASSHRGLNSPLHF
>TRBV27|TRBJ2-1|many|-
TGTGCCAGCCGACCGACCGGCAATGAGCAGTTCTTC
CASRPTGNEQFF
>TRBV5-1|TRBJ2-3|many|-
TGCGCCAGCAGGCGTAGTAGGGGGGCCTCCACAGATACGCAGTATTTT
CASRRSRGASTDTQYF
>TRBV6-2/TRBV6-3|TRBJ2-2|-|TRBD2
TGTGCCAGCAGAAGATACCCGGGACTAGCGGGAGGGAACACCGGGGAGCTGTTTTTT
CASRRYPGLAGGNTGELFF
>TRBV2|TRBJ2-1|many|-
TGTGCCAGCAGACGGGAGCCCTACAATGAGCAGTTCTTC
CASRREPYNEQFF
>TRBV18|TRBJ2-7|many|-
TGTGCCAGCTCCATCGACGTTTCCTACGAGCAGTACTTC
CASSIDVSYEQYF
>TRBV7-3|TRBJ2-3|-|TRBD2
TGTGCCAGCAGCTTAAATGGTGGACTAGCGGGAGGGCCGGGAGATACGCAGTATTTT
CASSLNGGLAGGPGDTQYF
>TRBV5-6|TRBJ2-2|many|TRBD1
TGTGCCAGCAGCTCGGGACAGGGCAGGAACACCGGGGAGCTGTTTTTT
CASSSGQGRNTGELFF
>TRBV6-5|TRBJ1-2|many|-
TGTGCCAGCAGTTACTCTTCAGGGGCTTATGGCTACACCTTC
CASSYSSGAYGYTF
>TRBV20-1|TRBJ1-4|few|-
TGCAGTGCTAGGACAGAGAGTGAAAAACTGTTTTTT
CSARTESEKLFF
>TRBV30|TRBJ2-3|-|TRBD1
TGTGCCTGGAGTCAGAAACAGGGGGCAGATACGCAGTATTTT
CAWSQKQGADTQYF
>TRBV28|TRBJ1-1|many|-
TGTGCCAGCAGTCCTTCCACAGGGTACACTGAAGCTTTCTTT
CASSPSTGYTEAFF
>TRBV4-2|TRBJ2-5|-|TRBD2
TGTGCCAGCAGCCAATCGGGACTAGCGGAACAAGAGACCCAGTACTTC
CASSQSGLAEQETQYF
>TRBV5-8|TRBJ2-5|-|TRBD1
TGTGCCAGCTTCTCTCGAACAGGGGCGACCCAGTACTTC
CASFSRTGATQYF
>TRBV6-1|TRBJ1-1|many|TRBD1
TGTGCCAGCAGTAGGACAGGAATGAACACTGAAGCTTTCTTT
CASSRTGMNTEAFF
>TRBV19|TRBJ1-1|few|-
TGTGCCAGTAGTAGACCGACAACTGAAGCTTTCTTT
CASSRPTTEAFF
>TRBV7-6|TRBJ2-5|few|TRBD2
TGTGCCAGCAGCTTAGTCCTCACGGAGCGGGGCTCTCAGAGGTCCCAGTACTTC
CASSLVLTERGSQRSQYF
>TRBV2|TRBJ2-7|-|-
TGTGCCAGCTCCCCCAGGGGTAGGATCTACGAGCAGTACTTC
CASSPRGRIYEQYF
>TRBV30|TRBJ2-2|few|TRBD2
TGTGCCTGGAGTCCGACTAGCGGGAGGGCCTTCGGGGAGCTGTTTTTT
CAWSPTSGRAFGELFF
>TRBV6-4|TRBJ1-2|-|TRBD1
TGTGCCAGCAGTGAGACAGGGGGCTGGGGCTACACCTTC
CASSETGGWGYTF